The rows below give T cell receptor beta chains drawn from one sample of a study of blood T cell repertoires in COVID-19. Profiled with immunoSEQ multiplex PCR; TCRdb holds only in-frame clones, not every one. The sample holds about 74,000 clones, 88% seen once. Sequencing was done on a sample of peripheral blood. The origin of the receptors is a woman older than 75 with acute or convalescent COVID-19. Both conserved end residues are part of each CDR3. Fields, in order: J gene, D gene, clone size, V gene, CDR3 protein, CDR3 DNA. D genes are given only for firm matches. The size of a clone is reported for some rows only, either as once, few or many, or as a class for expanded clones.

j_gene: TRBJ2-5
d_gene: TRBD2
abundance: -
v_gene: TRBV5-1
CDR3aa: CASSFKLAARETQYF
CDR3nt: TGCGCCAGCAGCTTCAAACTAGCGGCGAGAGAGACCCAGTACTTC

j_gene: TRBJ1-4
d_gene: TRBD1
abundance: -
v_gene: TRBV30
CDR3aa: CAWSEGQGAGKLFF
CDR3nt: TGTGCCTGGAGTGAGGGACAGGGGGCAGGAAAACTGTTTTTT

j_gene: TRBJ2-1
d_gene: TRBD1
abundance: once
v_gene: TRBV14
CDR3aa: CASSSTGSQFF
CDR3nt: TGTGCCAGCAGCTCGACAGGGTCGCAGTTCTTC

j_gene: TRBJ1-1
d_gene: -
abundance: -
v_gene: TRBV6-5
CDR3aa: CASTTQANTEAFF
CDR3nt: TGTGCCAGCACTACACAGGCAAACACTGAAGCTTTCTTT

j_gene: TRBJ2-6
d_gene: -
abundance: -
v_gene: TRBV4-1
CDR3aa: CASSSYSGANVLTF
CDR3nt: TGCGCCAGCAGCTCGTACTCTGGGGCCAACGTCCTGACTTTC

j_gene: TRBJ2-1
d_gene: TRBD1
abundance: -
v_gene: TRBV18
CDR3aa: CASSRQGGSYNEQFF
CDR3nt: TGTGCCAGCTCCCGACAGGGGGGCTCCTACAATGAGCAGTTCTTC

j_gene: TRBJ1-1
d_gene: TRBD1
abundance: -
v_gene: TRBV15
CDR3aa: CATSLRLGQGGTEAFF
CDR3nt: TGTGCCACCAGCTTACGCCTTGGACAGGGAGGCACTGAAGCTTTCTTT

j_gene: TRBJ1-4
d_gene: -
abundance: few
v_gene: TRBV5-1
CDR3aa: CASSRAGEKLFF
CDR3nt: TGCGCCAGCAGCCGCGCGGGTGAAAAACTGTTTTTT

j_gene: TRBJ2-2
d_gene: -
abundance: -
v_gene: TRBV3-1/TRBV3-2
CDR3aa: CASSQDRGRGSRAGELFF
CDR3nt: TGTGCCAGCAGCCAAGATCGGGGGCGCGGGAGCCGGGCCGGGGAGCTGTTTTTT

j_gene: TRBJ2-7
d_gene: TRBD2
abundance: -
v_gene: TRBV3-1/TRBV3-2
CDR3aa: CASSPLAGGREQYF
CDR3nt: TGTGCCAGCAGCCCTCTGGCGGGGGGCCGGGAGCAGTACTTC

j_gene: TRBJ1-2
d_gene: -
abundance: -
v_gene: TRBV2
CDR3aa: CASSAVNYGYTF
CDR3nt: TGTGCCAGCAGTGCTGTTAACTATGGCTACACCTTC

j_gene: TRBJ2-7
d_gene: TRBD2
abundance: -
v_gene: TRBV12-5
CDR3aa: CASGLERGASYEQYF
CDR3nt: TGTGCTAGTGGTTTGGAGCGGGGGGCGTCCTACGAGCAGTACTTC

j_gene: TRBJ1-2
d_gene: -
abundance: -
v_gene: TRBV3-1/TRBV3-2
CDR3aa: CASSLSGEYGYTF
CDR3nt: TGTGCCAGCAGCCTATCGGGAGAATATGGCTACACCTTC

j_gene: TRBJ2-7
d_gene: TRBD1
abundance: -
v_gene: TRBV11-2
CDR3aa: CASSSGTGPYEQYF
CDR3nt: TGTGCCAGCAGCTCCGGGACAGGTCCCTACGAGCAGTACTTC

j_gene: TRBJ2-7
d_gene: -
abundance: -
v_gene: TRBV7-9
CDR3aa: CASSLELEVGEQYF
CDR3nt: TGTGCCAGCAGCTTAGAGCTAGAGGTCGGCGAGCAGTACTTC

j_gene: TRBJ2-2
d_gene: -
abundance: -
v_gene: TRBV7-8
CDR3aa: CASSHTSGVGELFF
CDR3nt: TGTGCCAGCAGCCATACCTCCGGGGTCGGGGAGCTGTTTTTT

j_gene: TRBJ1-2
d_gene: -
abundance: -
v_gene: TRBV7-9
CDR3aa: CASSLTGPQGYGYTF
CDR3nt: TGTGCCAGCAGTTTAACCGGGCCCCAGGGCTATGGCTACACCTTC

j_gene: TRBJ1-6
d_gene: -
abundance: -
v_gene: TRBV18
CDR3aa: CASSPSAGGTSPLHF
CDR3nt: TGTGCCAGCTCACCCTCGGCGGGGGGGACTTCACCCCTCCACTTT

j_gene: TRBJ1-1
d_gene: TRBD1
abundance: -
v_gene: TRBV7-9
CDR3aa: CASSLAQTGAQGAFF
CDR3nt: TGTGCCAGCAGCTTAGCCCAAACAGGGGCGCAGGGAGCTTTCTTT

j_gene: TRBJ1-2
d_gene: TRBD1
abundance: -
v_gene: TRBV18
CDR3aa: CASSPPPGTGSGYTF
CDR3nt: TGTGCCAGCTCACCACCCCCCGGGACAGGGTCTGGCTACACCTTC

j_gene: TRBJ1-1
d_gene: TRBD1
abundance: -
v_gene: TRBV29-1
CDR3aa: CSVLQGATSNTEAFF
CDR3nt: TGCAGCGTTTTACAGGGGGCAACGTCAAACACTGAAGCTTTCTTT

j_gene: TRBJ1-1
d_gene: -
abundance: -
v_gene: TRBV19
CDR3aa: CASSIVGGPGGTEAFF
CDR3nt: TGTGCCAGTAGTATAGTAGGAGGACCGGGGGGCACTGAAGCTTTCTTT

j_gene: TRBJ1-5
d_gene: -
abundance: -
v_gene: TRBV7-9
CDR3aa: CASSLVSPRENQPQHF
CDR3nt: TGTGCCAGCAGCTTAGTGTCCCCCAGGGAAAATCAGCCCCAGCATTTT

j_gene: TRBJ2-2
d_gene: TRBD2
abundance: once
v_gene: TRBV7-2
CDR3aa: CASSHRTSGRSNTGELFF
CDR3nt: TGTGCCAGCAGCCATCGGACTAGCGGGAGGTCGAACACCGGGGAGCTGTTTTTT

j_gene: TRBJ1-4
d_gene: TRBD1
abundance: -
v_gene: TRBV4-2
CDR3aa: CASSQLTGKLFF
CDR3nt: TGTGCCAGCAGCCAGCTGACAGGGAAACTGTTTTTT

j_gene: TRBJ2-7
d_gene: -
abundance: -
v_gene: TRBV6-6
CDR3aa: CASSTPLAASSYEQYF
CDR3nt: TGTGCCAGCAGTACCCCCCTGGCGGCGAGCTCCTACGAGCAGTACTTC

j_gene: TRBJ1-1
d_gene: -
abundance: once
v_gene: TRBV2
CDR3aa: CASSWGGSTEAFF
CDR3nt: TGTGCCAGCAGTTGGGGGGGCTCCACTGAAGCTTTCTTT

j_gene: TRBJ2-5
d_gene: -
abundance: -
v_gene: TRBV12-5
CDR3aa: CASAPPGQETQYF
CDR3nt: TGTGCTAGTGCTCCCCCGGGGCAAGAGACCCAGTACTTC